The 7 T cell receptor beta chains in this list originate from one sample, sequenced in a study of PD-L1 blockade in urothelial cancer. The data were produced by immunoSEQ multiplex PCR, yet TCRdb's version contains in-frame clones alone and is incomplete. The sample includes around 40,000 clones, 70% to 90% of them seen just once. Time point given: peripheral blood 6 weeks after treatment start. The specimen was PBMCs, collected around atezolizumab (anti-PD-L1) treatment. The receptors come from a man in his 70s with urothelial cancer.

This sequence joins TRBV4-2 and TRBJ2-5, with 9 nucleotides matching TRBD1. The trim removed 2 bases at V and 1 base at J, leaving 5 bases unmatched. Looked up from germline, CDR1 is LGHNA and CDR2 is YNFKEQ. CDR3 length: 16 amino acids. The chain's CDR3 is CASSQQQGAGQETQYF. The CDR3 coding sequence is TGTGCCAGCAGCCAACAACAGGGGGCCGGCCAAGAGACCCAGTACTTC.

This clone turned up a few times. The chain recombines TRBV11-1 with TRBJ1-1, with D maybe TRBD1 (5 bases). Trimming pared 4 bases from V and 4 bases from J, leaving 10 bases between. This CDR3 spans 13 amino acids. CDR1 is SGHAT and CDR2 is FQDESV in the germline V gene (reference sequence). This CDR3 reads CASSSQGGTEAFF. The CDR3 nucleotides are TGTGCCAGCAGCTCTCAGGGTGGCACTGAAGCTTTCTTT.

The chain employs TRBV6-1 and TRBJ1-2; D uncertain. The CDR3 runs 13 residues. Trimming pared 4 bases from V and 7 bases from J, leaving 13 bases between. Germline loops: CDR1 MNHNS, CDR2 SASEGT. CDR3 residues: CASSVGRSSGYTF. For the CDR3, the DNA is TGTGCCAGCAGTGTGGGCAGATCTTCTGGCTACACCTTC.

The genes are TRBV19 and TRBJ2-3; possible D gene TRBD2, 7 bases. With 8 bases removed from V and 4 bases from J, the gap between germline ends came to 16 bases. The CDR3 is 14 residues long. Per the germline V gene, CDR1 is LNHDA and CDR2 is SQIVND (reference sequence). The CDR3 DNA sequence: TGTGCCAGTTCGAGGGGGGGAAACCCAGATACGCAGTATTTT. It encodes CASSRGGNPDTQYF.

The CDR3 is CASSLGGSGRRSTDTQYF. The CDR3 DNA sequence: TGTGCCAGCAGCTTAGGTGGTAGCGGGAGAAGAAGCACAGATACGCAGTATTTT. The V gene is TRBV7-2, the J gene TRBJ2-3; TRBD2 agrees at 9 bases. The CDR3 has 18 residues. V shed 1 base, J shed 0 bases, and the junction held 8 bases outside the gene matches. From germline, CDR1 is SGHTA and CDR2 FQGNSA.

V is TRBV19 and J is TRBJ1-3; D remains unclear. Trimming took 2 bases from V and 5 from J, leaving 7 bases between them. Germline V CDR1 and CDR2: LNHDA, SQIVND (reference sequence). The length of the CDR3 is 13 residues. The CDR3 region has the DNA TGTGCCAGTAGTATACGAGGTAGAAACACCATATATTTT. Encoded protein: CASSIRGRNTIYF.

The rearrangement links TRBV27 to TRBJ2-7, with TRBD1 matching 7 bases. The CDR3 covers 12 residues. CDR1 and CDR2 from the germline V gene are MNHEY and SMNVEV (reference sequence). V was clipped by 6 bases and J by 2 bases; unmatched bases: 1. As DNA, the CDR3 is TGTGCCAGCAGCGACAGGGCCTACGAGCAGTACTTC. It translates to CASSDRAYEQYF.